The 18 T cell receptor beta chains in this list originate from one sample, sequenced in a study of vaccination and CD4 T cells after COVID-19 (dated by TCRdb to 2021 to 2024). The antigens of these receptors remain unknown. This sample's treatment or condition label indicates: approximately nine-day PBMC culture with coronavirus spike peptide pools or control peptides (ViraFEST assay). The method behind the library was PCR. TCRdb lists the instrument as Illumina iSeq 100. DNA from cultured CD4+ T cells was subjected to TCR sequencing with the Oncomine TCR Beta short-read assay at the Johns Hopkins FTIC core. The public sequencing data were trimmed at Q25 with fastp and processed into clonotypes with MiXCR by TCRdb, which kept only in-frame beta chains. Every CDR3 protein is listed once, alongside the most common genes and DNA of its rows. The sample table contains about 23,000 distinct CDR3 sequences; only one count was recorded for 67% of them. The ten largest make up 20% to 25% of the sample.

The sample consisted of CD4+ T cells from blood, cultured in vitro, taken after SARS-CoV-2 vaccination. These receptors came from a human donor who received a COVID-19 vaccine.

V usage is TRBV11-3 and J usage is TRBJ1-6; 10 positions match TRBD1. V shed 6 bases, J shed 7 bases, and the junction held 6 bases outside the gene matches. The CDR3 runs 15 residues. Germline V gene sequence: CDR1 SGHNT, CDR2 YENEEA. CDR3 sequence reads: CASSPGQGRNSPLHF. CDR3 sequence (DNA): TGTGCCAGCAGTCCGGGACAGGGGCGGAATTCACCCCTCCACTTT.

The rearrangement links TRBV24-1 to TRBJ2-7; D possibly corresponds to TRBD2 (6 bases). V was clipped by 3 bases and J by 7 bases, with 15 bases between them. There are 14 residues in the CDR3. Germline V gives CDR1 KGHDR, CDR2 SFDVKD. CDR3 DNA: TGTGCCACCAGTGATGGCGGGGATTCCTGGGAGCAGTACTTC. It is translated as CATSDGGDSWEQYF.

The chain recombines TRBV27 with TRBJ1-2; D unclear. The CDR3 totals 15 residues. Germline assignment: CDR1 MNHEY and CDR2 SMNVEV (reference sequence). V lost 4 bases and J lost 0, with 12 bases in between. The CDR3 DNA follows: TGTGCCAGCAGTTCCCCCAGCTATCCTAACTATGGCTACACCTTC. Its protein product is CASSSPSYPNYGYTF.

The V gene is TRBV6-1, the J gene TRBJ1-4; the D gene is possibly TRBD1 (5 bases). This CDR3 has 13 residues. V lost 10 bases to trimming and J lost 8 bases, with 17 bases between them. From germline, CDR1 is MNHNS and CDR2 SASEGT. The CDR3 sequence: CATQNRLSEKLFF. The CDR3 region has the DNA TGTGCCACCCAAAACAGGCTTTCGGAAAAACTGTTTTTT.

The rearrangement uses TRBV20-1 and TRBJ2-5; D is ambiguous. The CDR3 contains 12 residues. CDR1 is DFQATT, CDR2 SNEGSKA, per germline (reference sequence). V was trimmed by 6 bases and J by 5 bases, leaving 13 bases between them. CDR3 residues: CSAPTALETQYF. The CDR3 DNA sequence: TGCAGTGCACCAACCGCCTTGGAGACCCAGTACTTC.

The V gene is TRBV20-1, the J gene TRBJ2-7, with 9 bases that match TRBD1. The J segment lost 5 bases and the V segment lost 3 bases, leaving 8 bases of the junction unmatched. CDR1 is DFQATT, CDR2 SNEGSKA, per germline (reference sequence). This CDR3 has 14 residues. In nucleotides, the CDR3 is TGCAGTGCTAGGGAACAGGGGGCGTTTGACGAGCAGTACTTC. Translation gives CSAREQGAFDEQYF.

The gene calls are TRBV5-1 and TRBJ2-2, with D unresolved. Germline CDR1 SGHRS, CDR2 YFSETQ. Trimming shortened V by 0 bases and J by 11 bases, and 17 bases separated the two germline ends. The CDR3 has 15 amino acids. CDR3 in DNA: TGCGCCAGCAGCTTGGCCGGACCCAACCCGCTCGAGCTGTTTTTT. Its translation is CASSLAGPNPLELFF.

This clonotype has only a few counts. The CDR3 DNA sequence: TGCAGTGCTAGTAGGGGCAGTTTGAACACTGAAGCTTTCTTT. Its protein is CSASRGSLNTEAFF. The chain carries TRBV20-1 and TRBJ1-1; possibly TRBD1 for D (5 bases). V shed 3 bases and J shed 0 bases, with 11 bases lying between them. This CDR3 is 14 amino acids long. The germline V gene encodes CDR1 DFQATT and CDR2 SNEGSKA (reference sequence).

CDR3 loop: CAWMSTGGLSEQFF. The CDR3, as DNA: TGTGCCTGGATGAGCACGGGGGGGCTGAGTGAGCAGTTCTTC. The chain uses TRBV30 and TRBJ2-1, with 8 bases that match TRBD2. The germline CDR1 and CDR2 sequences are GTSNPN and SVGIG (reference sequence). Germline trimming cut 4 bases from V and 9 bases from J; bases unmatched to any gene: 11. The CDR3 extends over 14 amino acids.

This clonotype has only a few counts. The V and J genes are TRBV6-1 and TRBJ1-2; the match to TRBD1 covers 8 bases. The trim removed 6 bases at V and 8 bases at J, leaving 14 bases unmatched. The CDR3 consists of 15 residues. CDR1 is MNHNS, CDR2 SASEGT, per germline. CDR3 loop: CASSFYSARGQGYTF. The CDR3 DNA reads TGTGCCAGCAGCTTTTACTCGGCCAGGGGGCAAGGCTACACCTTC.

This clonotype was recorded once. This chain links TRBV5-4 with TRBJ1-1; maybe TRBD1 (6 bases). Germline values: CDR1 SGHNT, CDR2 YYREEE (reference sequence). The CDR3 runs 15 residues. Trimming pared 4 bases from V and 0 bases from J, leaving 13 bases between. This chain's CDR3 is CASSPAQGLNTEAFF. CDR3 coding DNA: TGTGCCAGCAGCCCCGCCCAGGGGTTGAACACTGAAGCTTTCTTT.

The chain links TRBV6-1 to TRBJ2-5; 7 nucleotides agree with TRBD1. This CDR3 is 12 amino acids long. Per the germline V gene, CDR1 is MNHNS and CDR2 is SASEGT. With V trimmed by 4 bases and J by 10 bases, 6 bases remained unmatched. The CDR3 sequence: CASSVQGQIQYF. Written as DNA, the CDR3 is TGTGCCAGCAGTGTTCAGGGACAGATCCAGTACTTC.

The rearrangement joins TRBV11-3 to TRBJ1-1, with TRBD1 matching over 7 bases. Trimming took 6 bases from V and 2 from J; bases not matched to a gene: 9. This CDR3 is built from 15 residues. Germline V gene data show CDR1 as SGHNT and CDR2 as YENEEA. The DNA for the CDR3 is TGTGCCAGCAGGGAGGGGGGACAGATAAACACTGAAGCTTTCTTT. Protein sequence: CASREGGQINTEAFF.

CDR3: CASRKTNSPGNTIYF. The CDR3, as DNA: TGTGCCAGCAGGAAAACAAATTCCCCTGGAAACACCATATATTTT. The V and J genes are TRBV6-1 and TRBJ1-3; D uncertain. Germline V gives CDR1 MNHNS, CDR2 SASEGT. V was shortened by 6 bases and J by 2 bases, with 14 bases between the two germline ends. The CDR3 has 15 amino acids.

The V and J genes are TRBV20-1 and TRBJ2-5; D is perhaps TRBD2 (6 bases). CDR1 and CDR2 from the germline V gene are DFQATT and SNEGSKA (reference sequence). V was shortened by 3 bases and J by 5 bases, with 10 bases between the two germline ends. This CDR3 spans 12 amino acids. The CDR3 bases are TGCAGTGCTAGTCTGGCGGGGGAGACCCAGTACTTC. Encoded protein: CSASLAGETQYF.

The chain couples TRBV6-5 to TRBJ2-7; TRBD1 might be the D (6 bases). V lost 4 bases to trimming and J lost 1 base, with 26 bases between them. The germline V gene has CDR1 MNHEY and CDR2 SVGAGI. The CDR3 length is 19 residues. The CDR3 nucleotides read TGTGCCAGCAGTTCCCAAATTTACCGAGGACAGACTTCTTCCTACGAGCAGTACTTC. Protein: CASSSQIYRGQTSSYEQYF.

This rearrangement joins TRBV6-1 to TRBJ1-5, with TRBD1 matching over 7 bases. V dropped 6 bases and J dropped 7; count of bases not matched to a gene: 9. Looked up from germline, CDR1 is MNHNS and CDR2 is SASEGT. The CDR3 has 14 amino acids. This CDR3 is CASSRDREGQPQHF. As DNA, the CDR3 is TGTGCCAGCAGCCGAGACAGGGAGGGACAGCCCCAGCATTTT.

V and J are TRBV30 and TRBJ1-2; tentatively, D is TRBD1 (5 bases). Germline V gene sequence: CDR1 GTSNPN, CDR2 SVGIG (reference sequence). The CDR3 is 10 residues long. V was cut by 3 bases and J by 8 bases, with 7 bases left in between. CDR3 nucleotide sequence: TGTGCCTGGAGCGGGACGGGCTACACCTTC. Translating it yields CAWSGTGYTF. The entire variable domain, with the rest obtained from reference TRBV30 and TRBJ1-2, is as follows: SQTIHQWPATLVQPVGSPLSLECTVEGTSNPNLYWYRQAAGRGLQLLFYSVGIGQISSEVPQNLSASRPQDRQFILSSKKLLLSDSGFYLCAWSGTGYTFGSGTRLTVV.